This T cell receptor (beta chain) was found in a study of cytomegalovirus exposure and HLA in healthy donors. The study, taken as a whole, reports: Cytomegalovirus status was reportedly diagnosed by the classifier with high sensitivity and specificity. Clusters of TCRs from the first cohort tended to co-occur in the 100 to 150 validation repertoires (as a later analysis found).

Clones were read by immunoSEQ multiplex PCR, and TCRdb kept only the in-frame ones, dropping some. In the table there are 75,000 to 90,000 clones, roughly 94% of which are singletons. About this clone itself: Its matching antigen is unknown.

Between the trimmed V and J ends, which lost 0 bases and 5 bases, there was a span of 14 bases. The CDR3 runs 15 residues. Per germline, CDR1 SGHRS and CDR2 YFSETQ. Sequencing was performed on PBMCs. The receptor was isolated from a woman aged 18-35 years in good health and CMV-seronegative. The V gene is TRBV5-1, the J gene TRBJ2-5; D is possibly TRBD2 (5 bases). CDR3 coding DNA: TGCGCCAGCAGCTTGGCGGTCGGGATCCCCGAGACCCAGTACTTC. Translation gives CASSLAVGIPETQYF.